This T cell receptor beta chain was found in a study of early stage breast cancer tumors. Study-level information: Invasive lobular carcinomas made up about 35% of the 12 ER+/PR+/HER2- tumors. Study results and caveats: Chain pairing and CD4, CD8 or FOXP3 expression were not captured.

Each tumor contributed about 18-55 mg of diced tissue. In the case of this clone: Its antigen is undetermined.

Only in-frame clones appear in the TCRdb table, and some are missing; sequencing was by immunoSEQ multiplex PCR. The data hold about 11,000 clones, with around 69% observed a single time. The sequencing input was breast tumor tissue. This sequence was found in a person between 35 and 49 years old with breast cancer.

The CDR3 bases are TGTGCCAGCAGTTCCATAGCGGGAGGGACCGGGTACGAGCAGTACTTC. Translation: CASSSIAGGTGYEQYF. The chain combines TRBV27 with TRBJ2-7; TRBD2 aligns across 11 bases. Germline assignment: CDR1 MNHEY and CDR2 SMNVEV (reference sequence). V lost 4 bases, J lost 4 bases, and 9 bases stayed unmatched. The length of the CDR3 is 16 residues.